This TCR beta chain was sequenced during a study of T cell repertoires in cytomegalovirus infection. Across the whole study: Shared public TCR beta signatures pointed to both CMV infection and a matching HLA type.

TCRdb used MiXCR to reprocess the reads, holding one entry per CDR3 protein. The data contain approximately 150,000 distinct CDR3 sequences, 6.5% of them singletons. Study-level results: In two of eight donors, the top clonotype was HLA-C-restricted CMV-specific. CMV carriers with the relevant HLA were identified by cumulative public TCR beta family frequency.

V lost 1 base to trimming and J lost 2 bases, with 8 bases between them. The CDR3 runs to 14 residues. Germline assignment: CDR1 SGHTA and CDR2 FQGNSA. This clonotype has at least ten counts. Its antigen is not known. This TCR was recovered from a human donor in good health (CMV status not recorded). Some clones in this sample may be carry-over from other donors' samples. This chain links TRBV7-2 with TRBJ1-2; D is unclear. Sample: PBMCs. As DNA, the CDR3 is TGTGCCAGCAGCTTAGGGGCGGAGAACTATGGCTACACCTTC. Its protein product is CASSLGAENYGYTF.